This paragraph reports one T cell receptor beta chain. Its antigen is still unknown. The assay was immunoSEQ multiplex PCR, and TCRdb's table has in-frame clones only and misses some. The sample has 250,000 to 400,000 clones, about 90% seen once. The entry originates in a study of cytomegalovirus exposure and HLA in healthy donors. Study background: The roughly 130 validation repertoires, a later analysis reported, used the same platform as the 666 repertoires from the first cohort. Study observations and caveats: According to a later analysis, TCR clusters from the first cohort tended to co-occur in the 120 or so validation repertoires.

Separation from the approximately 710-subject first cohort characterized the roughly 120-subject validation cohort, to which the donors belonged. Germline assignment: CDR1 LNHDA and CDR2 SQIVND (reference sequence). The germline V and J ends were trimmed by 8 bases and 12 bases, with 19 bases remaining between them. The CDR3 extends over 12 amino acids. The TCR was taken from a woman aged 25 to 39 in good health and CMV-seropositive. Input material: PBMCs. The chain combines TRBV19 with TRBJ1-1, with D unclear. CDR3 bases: TGTGCCAGTGTTCTGGCGGGGAGCGGAACTTTCTTT. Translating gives CASVLAGSGTFF.